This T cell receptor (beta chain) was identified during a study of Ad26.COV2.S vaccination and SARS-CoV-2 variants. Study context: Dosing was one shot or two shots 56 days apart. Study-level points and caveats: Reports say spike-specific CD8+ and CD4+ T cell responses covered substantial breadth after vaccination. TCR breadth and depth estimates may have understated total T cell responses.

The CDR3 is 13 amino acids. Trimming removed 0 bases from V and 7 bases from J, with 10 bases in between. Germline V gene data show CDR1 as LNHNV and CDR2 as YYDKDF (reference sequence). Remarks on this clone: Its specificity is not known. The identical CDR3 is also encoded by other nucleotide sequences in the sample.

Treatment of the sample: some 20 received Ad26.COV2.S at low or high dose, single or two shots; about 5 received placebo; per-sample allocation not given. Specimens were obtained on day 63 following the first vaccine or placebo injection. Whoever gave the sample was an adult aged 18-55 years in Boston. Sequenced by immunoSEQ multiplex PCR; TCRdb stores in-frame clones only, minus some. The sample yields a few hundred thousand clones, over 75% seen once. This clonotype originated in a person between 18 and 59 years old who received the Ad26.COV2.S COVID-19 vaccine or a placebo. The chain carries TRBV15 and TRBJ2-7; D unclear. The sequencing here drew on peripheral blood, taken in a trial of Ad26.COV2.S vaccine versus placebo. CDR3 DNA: TGTGCCACCAGCAGAGATAGGAGACCAGAGCAGTACTTC. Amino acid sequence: CATSRDRRPEQYF.